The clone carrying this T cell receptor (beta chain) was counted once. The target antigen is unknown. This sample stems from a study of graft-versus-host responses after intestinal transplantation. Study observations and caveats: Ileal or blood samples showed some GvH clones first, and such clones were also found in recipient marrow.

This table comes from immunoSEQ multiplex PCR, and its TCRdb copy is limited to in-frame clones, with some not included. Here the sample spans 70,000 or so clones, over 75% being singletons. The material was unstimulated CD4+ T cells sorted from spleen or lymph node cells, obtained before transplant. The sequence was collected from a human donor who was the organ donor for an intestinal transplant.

CDR3 region: CASASQGGPGGYTF. The CDR3 DNA reads as TGTGCCAGCGCGTCCCAGGGAGGGCCGGGTGGCTACACCTTC. This chain links TRBV18 with TRBJ1-2, with a weak D call TRBD1 (5 bases). Germline CDR1 KGHSH, CDR2 LQKENI. CDR3 length: 14 amino acids. The germline V and J ends were trimmed by 8 bases and 7 bases, with 20 bases remaining between them.